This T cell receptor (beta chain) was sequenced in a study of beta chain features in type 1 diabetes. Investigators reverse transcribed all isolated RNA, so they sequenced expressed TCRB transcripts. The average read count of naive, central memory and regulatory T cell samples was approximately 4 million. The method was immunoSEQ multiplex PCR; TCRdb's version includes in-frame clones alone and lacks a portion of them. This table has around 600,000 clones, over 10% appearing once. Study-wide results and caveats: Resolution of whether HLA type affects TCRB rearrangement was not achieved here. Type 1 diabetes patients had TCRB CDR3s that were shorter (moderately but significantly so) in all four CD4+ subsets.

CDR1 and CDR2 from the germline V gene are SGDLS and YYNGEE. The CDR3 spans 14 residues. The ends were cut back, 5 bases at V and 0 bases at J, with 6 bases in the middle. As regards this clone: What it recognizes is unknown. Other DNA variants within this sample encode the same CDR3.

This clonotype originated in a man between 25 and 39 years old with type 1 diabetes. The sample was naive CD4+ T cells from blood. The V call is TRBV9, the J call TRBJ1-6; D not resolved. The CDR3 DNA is TGTGCCAGCAGTGCGCTCTCCTATAATTCACCCCTCCACTTT. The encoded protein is CASSALSYNSPLHF.